This T cell receptor beta chain stems from a study of blood T cell repertoires in COVID-19. Study information: The United States, Italy and Spain supplied acute and convalescent COVID-19 samples. The analysed material was cDNA or gDNA that came from T cells, B-cell-depleted T cells, or PBMCs.

The CDR3 contains 14 residues. CDR1 is MNHEY and CDR2 is SMNVEV in the germline V gene (reference sequence). Trimming shortened V by 5 bases and J by 7 bases, and 12 bases separated the two germline ends. Notes on this clone: The same CDR3 also results from other DNA sequences found in this sample.

Per the study methods: Estimation of nucleated cell counts was performed using reference gene primer amplification. Generated by immunoSEQ multiplex PCR, the TCRdb table keeps only in-frame clones and is missing some. Clone size and the V and J calls come from that table; the DNA yielded D and trimming. The profile shows some 83,000 clones, around 80% of them singletons. This sequence originates from a man in his 60s with active or convalescent COVID-19. The J gene is TRBJ1-6, the V gene TRBV27, with a tentative D call TRBD1 (6 bases). The specimen was peripheral blood. The CDR3 reads CASSLGGGNSPLHF. CDR3 DNA sequence: TGTGCCAGCAGTCTAGGGGGGGGAAATTCACCCCTCCACTTT.